This T cell receptor beta chain is from a study of cytomegalovirus exposure and HLA in healthy donors. The study, taken as a whole, reports: The productive fraction for most TCR beta V segments was about 90% or about 30% in an earlier analysis. Sequencing depth roughly uniform across donors was assumed in presence/absence analyses. TCR beta V- and J-gene trimming was later associated with a missense DCLRE1C variant.

The CDR3 length is 11 residues. The V and J ends lost 6 bases and 10 bases respectively, with 10 bases between them. Germline loops: CDR1 MDHEN, CDR2 SYDVKM. On this clone: Its matching antigen is unknown.

Vbeta (60) and Jbeta (13) primers were used in the PCR. Sequencing was performed with immunoSEQ multiplex PCR; in TCRdb, only in-frame clones are kept and a portion is missing. There are 100,000 to 150,000 clones in the sample; roughly 74% occur only once, and 6% to 8.5% lies in the top ten. The sample taken for sequencing was PBMCs. The receptor was derived from a man aged 35-49 years in good health and CMV-seropositive. This chain connects TRBV28 to TRBJ1-5; TRBD1 is a possible D gene (6 bases). The CDR3 DNA sequence: TGTGCCAGCAGCCAACAGGGACCCCAGCATTTT. This encodes CASSQQGPQHF.